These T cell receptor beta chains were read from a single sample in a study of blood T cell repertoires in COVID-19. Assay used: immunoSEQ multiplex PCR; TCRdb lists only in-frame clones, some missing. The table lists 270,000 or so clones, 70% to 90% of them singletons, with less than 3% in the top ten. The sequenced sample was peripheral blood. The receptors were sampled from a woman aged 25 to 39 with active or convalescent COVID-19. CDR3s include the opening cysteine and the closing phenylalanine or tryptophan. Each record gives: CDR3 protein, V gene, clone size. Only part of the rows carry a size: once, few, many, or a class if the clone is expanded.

CASRKTSGDTDTQYF TRBV9 -
CASSVTNRDQPQHF TRBV19 -
CASSLPGQVGNTIYF TRBV7-9 -
CASSLGQGRTEAFF TRBV27 -
CASSGDRGRFQAGEQYF TRBV28 -
CASSLGDSLNEQFF TRBV5-1 -
CASSSAGGNEQFF TRBV27 -
CASIRDRVAYEQYF TRBV6-5 -
CASSYDQGYRTEAFF TRBV13 -
CASSQDNGQGTGQETQYF TRBV4-3 -
CASSSGQGEQYF TRBV11-2 -
CAISESTRGYTF TRBV10-3 -
CASSLGVPGVGTEAFF TRBV5-4 -
CASSPRGRRREQYF TRBV13 -
CASSSPSGENTGELFF TRBV11-3 -
CASSLDSGGGSPLHF TRBV5-5 -
CASSQGTSGGSNPFETQYF TRBV4-2 -
CAISESSRGETQYF TRBV10-3 -
CASSLRAGGSYEQYF TRBV27 -
CASSLTGYTEAFF TRBV27 few
CASSLRQLTDTQYF TRBV5-1 -
CASSALGGGYNEQFF TRBV6-4 -
CASSPSPLMRDEQFF TRBV9 -
CASSPHFGSYGYTF TRBV7-9 -
CASSFSGQGEREQYF TRBV28 once
CASSVSQGGHEQFF TRBV9 few
CAPRDRGQVLPGNTIYF TRBV7-6 -
CATSSSGVSSPLHF TRBV15 -
CASTRDRQGRYEQYF TRBV6-5 -
CASSYAVGNEKLFF TRBV7-9 -
CASSFNLAAVQETQYF TRBV5-4 -
CASAIVSGTEAFF TRBV27 -
CASSIRQNSPLHF TRBV7-2 -
CASSLDRADTQYF TRBV11-2 -
CASAPPGQGRGPLHEQYF TRBV18 -
CASGRNENEKLFF TRBV28 -
CASSQGSKFNYGYTF TRBV3-1/TRBV3-2 -
CASRSNLGTVYGYTF TRBV7-8 -